This TCR beta chain was retrieved from a study of blood T cell repertoires in COVID-19. About the research overall: From the United States, Italy and Spain came samples of acute and convalescent COVID-19.

CDR3 length: 17 residues. Germline loops: CDR1 SEHNR, CDR2 FQNEAQ (reference sequence). V trimming: 7 bases; J trimming: 0 bases; junction bases outside the gene matches: 13. Original methodology: Researchers report that nucleated cell counts were estimated from reference gene primer amplification. Profiling relied on immunoSEQ multiplex PCR, and the TCRdb table lists in-frame clones only, not all of them. D and trimming were read from the DNA, whereas the V and J calls and clone size are those reported in that table. The repertoire holds 130,000 to 150,000 clones, with over 70% as singletons. The sample was peripheral blood. The rearrangement uses TRBV7-9 and TRBJ1-1, with 8 nucleotides matching TRBD1. The clonotype originates from a middle-aged man with active or convalescent COVID-19. Written as DNA, the CDR3 is TGTGCCAGCATCATCTTAAGGGACAGGAGGGTGAACACTGAAGCTTTCTTT. Its protein is CASIILRDRRVNTEAFF.